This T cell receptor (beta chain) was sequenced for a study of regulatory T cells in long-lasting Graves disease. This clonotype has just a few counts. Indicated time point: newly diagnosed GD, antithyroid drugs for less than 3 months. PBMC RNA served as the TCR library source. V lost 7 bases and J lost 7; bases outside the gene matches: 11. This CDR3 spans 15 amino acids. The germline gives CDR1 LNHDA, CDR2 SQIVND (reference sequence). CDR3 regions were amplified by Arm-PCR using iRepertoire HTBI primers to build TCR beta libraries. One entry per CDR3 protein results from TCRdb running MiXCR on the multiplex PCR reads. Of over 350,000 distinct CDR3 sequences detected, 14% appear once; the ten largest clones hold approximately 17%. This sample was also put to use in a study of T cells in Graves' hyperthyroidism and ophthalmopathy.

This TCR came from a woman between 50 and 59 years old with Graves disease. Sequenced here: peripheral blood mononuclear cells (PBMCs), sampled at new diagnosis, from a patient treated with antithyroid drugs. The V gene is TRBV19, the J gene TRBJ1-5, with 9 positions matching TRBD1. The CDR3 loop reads CASTLEQGARQPQHF. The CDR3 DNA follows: TGTGCCAGTACCCTGGAACAGGGGGCTCGACAGCCCCAGCATTTT. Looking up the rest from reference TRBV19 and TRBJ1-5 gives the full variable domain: DGGITQSPKYLFRKEGQNVTLSCEQNLNHDAMYWYRQDPGQGLRLIYYSQIVNDFQKGDIAEGYSVSREKKESFPLTVTSAQKNPTAFYLCASTLEQGARQPQHFGDGTRLSIL.